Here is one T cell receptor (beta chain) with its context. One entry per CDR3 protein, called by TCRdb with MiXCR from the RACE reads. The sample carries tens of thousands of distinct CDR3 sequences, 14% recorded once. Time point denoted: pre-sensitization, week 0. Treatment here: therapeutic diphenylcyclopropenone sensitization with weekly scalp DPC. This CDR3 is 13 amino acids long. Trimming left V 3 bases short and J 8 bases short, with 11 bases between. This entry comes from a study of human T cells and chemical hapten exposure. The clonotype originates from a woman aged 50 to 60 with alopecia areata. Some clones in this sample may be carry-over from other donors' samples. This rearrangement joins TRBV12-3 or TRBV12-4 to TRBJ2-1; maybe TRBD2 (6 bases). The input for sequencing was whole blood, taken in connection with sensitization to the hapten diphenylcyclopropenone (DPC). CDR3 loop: CASSFGWGDEQFF. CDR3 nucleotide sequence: TGTGCCAGCAGTTTTGGGTGGGGGGATGAGCAGTTCTTC.